The sequence of this TCR beta chain was determined in a study of spatial heterogeneity in lung cancer. General observations from the study: Circulating ubiquitous expanded tumor TCRs were observed more frequently at resection than at follow-up.

The CDR3 sequence is 14 residues long. Trimming removed 2 bases at V and 7 bases at J, with 9 bases between. Germline assignment: CDR1 LGHDT and CDR2 YNNKEL (reference sequence). This clonotype was counted ten times or more. Antigen unknown. TCRdb re-called the 5' RACE reads through MiXCR, storing one row per CDR3 protein. The sample consists of tens of thousands of distinct CDR3 sequences, 5.2% of them appearing once. Time point of the sample: sample taken at primary tumor resection. Unsorted whole RNA from tumor, nontumor lung or frozen PBMC underwent sequencing. The sample in question was PBMCs, obtained at surgery. The receptor was isolated from a female donor with early-stage non-small cell lung cancer. The rearrangement uses TRBV3-1 and TRBJ1-6; D is undetermined. The CDR3 spells CASSQSTANSPLHF. CDR3 DNA: TGTGCCAGCAGCCAAAGCACAGCCAATTCACCCCTCCACTTT.